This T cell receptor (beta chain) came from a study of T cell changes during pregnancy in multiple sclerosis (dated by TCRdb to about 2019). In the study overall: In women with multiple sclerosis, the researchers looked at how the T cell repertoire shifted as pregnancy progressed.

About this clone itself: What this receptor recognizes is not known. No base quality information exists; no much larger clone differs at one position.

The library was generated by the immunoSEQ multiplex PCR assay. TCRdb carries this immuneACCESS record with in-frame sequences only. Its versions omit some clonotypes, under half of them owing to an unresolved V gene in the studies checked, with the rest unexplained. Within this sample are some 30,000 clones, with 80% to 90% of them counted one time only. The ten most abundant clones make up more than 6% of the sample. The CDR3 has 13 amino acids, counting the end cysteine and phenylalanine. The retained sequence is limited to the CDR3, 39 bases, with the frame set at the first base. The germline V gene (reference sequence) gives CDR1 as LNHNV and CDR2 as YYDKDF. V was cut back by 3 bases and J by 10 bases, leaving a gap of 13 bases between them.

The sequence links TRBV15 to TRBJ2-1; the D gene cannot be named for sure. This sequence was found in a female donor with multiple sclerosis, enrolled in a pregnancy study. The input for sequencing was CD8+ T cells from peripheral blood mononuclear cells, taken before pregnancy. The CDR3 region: CATSRTPANEQFF. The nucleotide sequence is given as TGTGCCACCAGCAGGACACCAGCTAACGAGCAGTTCTTC.